This T cell receptor (beta chain) stems from a study of PD-1 blockade in classical Hodgkin lymphoma. Sequenced by immunoSEQ multiplex PCR; TCRdb stores in-frame clones only, minus some. The sample lists about 97,000 clones; approximately 88% were seen once. Between the trimmed V and J ends, which lost 2 bases and 5 bases, there was a span of 12 bases. The germline V gene has CDR1 GTSNPN and CDR2 SVGIG (reference sequence). The CDR3 runs 13 residues. Every patient experienced relapse after autologous stem cell transplantation, and brentuximab vedotin exposure varied. The receptor was derived from a human donor with classical Hodgkin lymphoma. This chain links TRBV30 with TRBJ2-5; a weak D match, TRBD1 (7 bases). The source was peripheral blood mononuclear cells (PBMCs), collected at baseline. In nucleotides, the CDR3 is TGTGCCTGGAGTCCAGGGGGGCTGGAGACCCAGTACTTC. It translates to CAWSPGGLETQYF.